This paragraph covers one T cell receptor (beta chain) sequence. It has no known antigen specificity. One base away there is no much larger clone; base qualities are not given. This specimen belongs to a study of CD8 T cells in Susac syndrome (dated by TCRdb to the late 2010s). In the study overall: Repertoire sequencing was used to test whether CD8+ T cell activation and differentiation in Susac syndrome was antigen driven. Clonality of the CD8+ T cell repertoire was compared between around 13 healthy donors, approximately 14 Susac syndrome patients and about 15 multiple sclerosis patients.

The germline V gene (reference sequence) supplies CDR1 SEHNR and CDR2 FQNEAQ. The trim is 5 bases for V and 5 bases for J, with a gap of 9 bases between the germline ends. The CDR3 covers 12 residues, taking in both the cysteine and the phenylalanine. The only DNA kept is the CDR3, 36 bases in frame from the first base. RNA was extracted using the RNeasy kit, and roughly 0.45 to 1 microgram was reverse transcribed with random hexamers. The immunoSEQ multiplex PCR assay, covering 54 Vbeta and 13 Jbeta segments, was used to amplify TCR beta CDR3 regions. To correct PCR amplification bias, a synthetic template baseline was used for both primer optimization and computational correction. As for the original processing: Reads were assigned to V, D and J genes according to IMGT and analyzed in immunoSEQ Analyzer, with only productive sequences retained. Clonality was computed as one minus Shannon entropy normalized by log2 of the number of productive unique sequences. Public and private clones were assessed among the 100 most prevalent clones of each patient and control. Susac-specific clones were defined as absent from healthy and MS cohorts, over a thousand published viral clones and other ImmuneACCESS disease sequences. TCRdb redid the processing of the public reads, applying fastp at Q25 and MiXCR, and retained in-frame beta chains. Every CDR3 protein is listed once, alongside the most common genes and DNA of its rows. The V and J calls come from TCRdb's annotation, not from the publication. The sample contains approximately 120,000 distinct CDR3 sequences, 80% to 95% of them found a single time. The biggest ten clones account for over 0.3% of the sample.

Peripheral blood CD8+ and CD4+ T cells from healthy donors, Susac syndrome patients and multiple sclerosis patients were profiled by high-throughput TCR beta sequencing. Multiple sclerosis controls were treatment-naive patients with stable or active relapsing-remitting disease fulfilling revised McDonald criteria. Bulk CD8+ and CD4+ T cells were purified magnetically by negative isolation, whereas CD8+ TEMRA cells were enriched by FACS. Blood was drawn into EDTA tubes, processed within 24 hours, and PBMCs were isolated by density gradient centrifugation. PBMCs intended for TCR sequencing were cryopreserved in liquid nitrogen and were subsequently thawed in a 37 degrees C water bath. The sorted or isolated CD4+, CD8+ and CD8+ TEMRA cells reached a purity of at least 90%. Summary of the overall study and its limitations: The TCR sequencing and HLA analysis was acknowledged to have included a relatively small number of individuals.

The receptor's source is a human donor with multiple sclerosis. The chain is made from TRBV7-9 and TRBJ2-5; too little of a D gene remains to name it. Specimen: CD8+ T cells from PBMCs. The CDR3: CASSPRSETQYF. The nucleotide sequence is TGTGCCAGCAGCCCGAGGTCGGAGACCCAGTACTTC.